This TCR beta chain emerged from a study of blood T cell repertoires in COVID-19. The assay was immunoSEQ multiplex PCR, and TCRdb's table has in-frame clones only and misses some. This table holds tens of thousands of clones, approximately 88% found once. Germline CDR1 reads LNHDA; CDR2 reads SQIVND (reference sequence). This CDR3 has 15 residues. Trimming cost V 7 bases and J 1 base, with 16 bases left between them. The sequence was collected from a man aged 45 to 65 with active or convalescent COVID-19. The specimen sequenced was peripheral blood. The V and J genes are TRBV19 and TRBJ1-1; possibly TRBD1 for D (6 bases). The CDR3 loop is CASTGVGQKNTEAFF. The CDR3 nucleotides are TGTGCCAGTACCGGGGTGGGACAAAAGAACACTGAAGCTTTCTTT.